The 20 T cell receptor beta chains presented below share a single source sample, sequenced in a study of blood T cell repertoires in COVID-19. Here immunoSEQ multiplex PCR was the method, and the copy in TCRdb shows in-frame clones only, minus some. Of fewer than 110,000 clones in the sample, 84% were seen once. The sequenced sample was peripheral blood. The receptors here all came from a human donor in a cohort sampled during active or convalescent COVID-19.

Here the CDR3 reads CASSESRQENQPQHF. DNA for the CDR3: TGTGCCAGCAGTGAGTCCCGACAGGAGAATCAGCCCCAGCATTTT. This chain uses TRBV6-1 with TRBJ1-5, with TRBD1 as a possible D gene (6 bases). CDR1 and CDR2 from the germline V gene are MNHNS and SASEGT. The CDR3 length is 15 residues. V was clipped by 3 bases and J by 4 bases, with 13 bases between them.

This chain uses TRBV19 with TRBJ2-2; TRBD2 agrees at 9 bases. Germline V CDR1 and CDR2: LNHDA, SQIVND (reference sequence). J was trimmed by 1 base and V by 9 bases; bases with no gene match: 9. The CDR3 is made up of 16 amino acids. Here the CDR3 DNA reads TGTGCCAGCTCTAGCGGGGAGGCAGGGAACACCGGGGAGCTGTTTTTT. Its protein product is CASSSGEAGNTGELFF.

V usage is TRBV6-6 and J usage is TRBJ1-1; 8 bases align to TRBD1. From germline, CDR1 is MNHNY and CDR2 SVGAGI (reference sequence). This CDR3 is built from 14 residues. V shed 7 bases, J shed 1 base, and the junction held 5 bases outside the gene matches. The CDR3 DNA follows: TGTGCCAGCACCTACGGACAGGGGAACACTGAAGCTTTCTTT. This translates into CASTYGQGNTEAFF.

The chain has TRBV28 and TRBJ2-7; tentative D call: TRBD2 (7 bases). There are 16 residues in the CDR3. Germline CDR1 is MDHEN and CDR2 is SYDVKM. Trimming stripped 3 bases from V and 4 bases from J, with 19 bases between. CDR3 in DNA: TGTGCCAGCAGTTTTTCCGGGGGGCTCCAGGGTTACGAGCAGTACTTC. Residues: CASSFSGGLQGYEQYF. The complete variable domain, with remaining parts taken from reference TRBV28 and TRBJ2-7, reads DVKVTQSSRYLVKRTGEKVFLECVQDMDHENMFWYRQDPGLGLRLIYFSYDVKMKEKGDIPEGYSVSREKKERFSLILESASTNQTSMYLCASSFSGGLQGYEQYFGPGTRLTVT.

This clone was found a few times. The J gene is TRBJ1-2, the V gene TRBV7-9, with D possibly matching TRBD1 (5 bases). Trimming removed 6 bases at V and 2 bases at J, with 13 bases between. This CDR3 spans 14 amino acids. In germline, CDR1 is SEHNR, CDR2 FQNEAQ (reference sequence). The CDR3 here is CASSSTAGNYGYTF. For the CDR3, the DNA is TGTGCCAGCAGTTCAACGGCAGGGAACTATGGCTACACCTTC.

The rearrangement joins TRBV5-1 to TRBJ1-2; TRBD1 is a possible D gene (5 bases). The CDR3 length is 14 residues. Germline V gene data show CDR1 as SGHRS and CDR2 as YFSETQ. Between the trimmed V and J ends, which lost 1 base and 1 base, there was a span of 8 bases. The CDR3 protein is CASSLSGINYGYTF. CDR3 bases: TGCGCCAGCAGCTTGTCAGGGATTAACTATGGCTACACCTTC.

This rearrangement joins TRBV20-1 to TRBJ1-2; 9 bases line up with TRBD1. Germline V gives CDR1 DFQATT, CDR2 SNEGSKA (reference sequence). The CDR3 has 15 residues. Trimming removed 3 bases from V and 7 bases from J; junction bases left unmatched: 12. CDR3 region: CSASITGTGWAGYTF. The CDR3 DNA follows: TGCAGTGCTAGTATTACCGGGACAGGGTGGGCTGGCTACACCTTC.

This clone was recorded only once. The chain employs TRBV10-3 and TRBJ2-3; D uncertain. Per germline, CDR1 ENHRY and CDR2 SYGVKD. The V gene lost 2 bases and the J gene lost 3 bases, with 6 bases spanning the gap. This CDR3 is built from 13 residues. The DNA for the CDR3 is TGTGCCATCAGTGAGCCTAGGACAGATACGCAGTATTTT. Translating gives CAISEPRTDTQYF.

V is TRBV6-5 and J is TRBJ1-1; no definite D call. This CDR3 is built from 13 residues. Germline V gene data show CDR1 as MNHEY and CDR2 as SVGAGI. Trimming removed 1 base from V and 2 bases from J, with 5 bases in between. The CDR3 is CASSYWANTEAFF. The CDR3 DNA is TGTGCCAGCAGTTACTGGGCAAACACTGAAGCTTTCTTT.

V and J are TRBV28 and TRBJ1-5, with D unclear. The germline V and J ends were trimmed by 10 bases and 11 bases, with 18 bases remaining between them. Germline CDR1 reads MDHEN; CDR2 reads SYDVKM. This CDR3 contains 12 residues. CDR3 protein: CATTTPPRAQHF. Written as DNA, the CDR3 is TGTGCCACCACTACGCCCCCGAGGGCCCAGCATTTT. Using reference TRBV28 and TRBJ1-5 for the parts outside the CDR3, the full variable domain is DVKVTQSSRYLVKRTGEKVFLECVQDMDHENMFWYRQDPGLGLRLIYFSYDVKMKEKGDIPEGYSVSREKKERFSLILESASTNQTSMYLCATTTPPRAQHFGDGTRLSIL.

DNA of the CDR3: TGCGCCAGCAGCTTGAGGCCAAGGGGGCTGGGCTATGGCTACACCTTC. Translated: CASSLRPRGLGYGYTF. This chain connects TRBV5-1 to TRBJ1-2, with TRBD1 identical over 7 bases. V lost 1 base, J lost 4 bases, and 10 bases stayed unmatched. From germline, CDR1 is SGHRS and CDR2 YFSETQ. CDR3 length: 16 amino acids.

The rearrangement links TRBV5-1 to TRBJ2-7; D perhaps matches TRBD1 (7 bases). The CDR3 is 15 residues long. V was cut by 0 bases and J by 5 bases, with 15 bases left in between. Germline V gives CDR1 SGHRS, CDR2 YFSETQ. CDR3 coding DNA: TGCGCCAGCAGCTTGGGCGGGACAGAATGGAACGAGCAGTACTTC. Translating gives CASSLGGTEWNEQYF.

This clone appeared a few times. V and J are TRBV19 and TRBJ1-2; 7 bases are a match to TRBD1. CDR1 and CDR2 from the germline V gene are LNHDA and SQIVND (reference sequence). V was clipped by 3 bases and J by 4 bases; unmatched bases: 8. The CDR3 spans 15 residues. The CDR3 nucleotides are TGTGCCAGTAGTATGTCGACAGGGTCCGCCTATGGCTACACCTTC. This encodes CASSMSTGSAYGYTF.

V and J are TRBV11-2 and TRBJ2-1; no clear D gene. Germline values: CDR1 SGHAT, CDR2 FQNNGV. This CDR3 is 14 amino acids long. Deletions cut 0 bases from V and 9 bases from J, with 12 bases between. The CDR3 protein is CASSLDPGFSEQFF. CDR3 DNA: TGTGCCAGCAGCTTAGATCCCGGGTTTAGTGAGCAGTTCTTC.

The CDR3 is CASSRVGSSYEQYF. In DNA form, the CDR3 reads TGTGCCAGCAGTCGAGTTGGGAGCTCCTACGAGCAGTACTTC. V and J are TRBV28 and TRBJ2-7; TRBD2 might be the D (5 bases). This CDR3 is built from 14 residues. Germline assignment: CDR1 MDHEN and CDR2 SYDVKM. V gave up 5 bases and J gave up 0 bases, with 11 bases separating them.

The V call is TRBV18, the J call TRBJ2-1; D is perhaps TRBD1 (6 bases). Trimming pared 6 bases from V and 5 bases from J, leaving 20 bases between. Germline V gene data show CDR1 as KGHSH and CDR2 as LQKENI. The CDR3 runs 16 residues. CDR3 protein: CASSLRDTGQNNEQFF. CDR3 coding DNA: TGTGCCAGCTCGCTCCGGGACACTGGACAAAACAATGAGCAGTTCTTC.

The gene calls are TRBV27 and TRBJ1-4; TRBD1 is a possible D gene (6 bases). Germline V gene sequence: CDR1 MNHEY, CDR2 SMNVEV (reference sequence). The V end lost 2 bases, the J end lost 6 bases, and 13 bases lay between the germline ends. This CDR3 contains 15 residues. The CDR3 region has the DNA TGTGCCAGCAGTTTAGTCGGGGGGCGTTATGAAAAACTGTTTTTT. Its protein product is CASSLVGGRYEKLFF.

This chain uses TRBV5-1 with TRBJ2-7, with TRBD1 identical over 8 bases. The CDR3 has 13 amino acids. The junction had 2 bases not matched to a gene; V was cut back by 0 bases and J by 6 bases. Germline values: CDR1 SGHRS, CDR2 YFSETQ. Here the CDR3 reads CASSLGQGTEQYF. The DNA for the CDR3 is TGCGCCAGCAGCTTGGGACAGGGGACCGAGCAGTACTTC.

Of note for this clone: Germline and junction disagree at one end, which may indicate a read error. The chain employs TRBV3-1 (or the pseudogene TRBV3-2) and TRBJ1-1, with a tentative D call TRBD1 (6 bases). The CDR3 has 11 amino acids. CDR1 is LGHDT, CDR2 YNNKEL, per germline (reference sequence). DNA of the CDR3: TGTGCCAGCCGCCAGGGGAGAGGAGCTTTCTTT. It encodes CASRQGRGAFF.

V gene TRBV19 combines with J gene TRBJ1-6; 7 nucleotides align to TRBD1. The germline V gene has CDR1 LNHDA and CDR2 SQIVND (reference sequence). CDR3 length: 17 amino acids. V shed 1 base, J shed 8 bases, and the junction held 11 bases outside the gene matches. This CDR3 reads CASSIVTRQGDDSPLHF. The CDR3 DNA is TGTGCCAGTAGTATAGTAACGAGGCAGGGGGACGATTCACCCCTCCACTTT. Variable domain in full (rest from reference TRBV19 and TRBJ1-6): DGGITQSPKYLFRKEGQNVTLSCEQNLNHDAMYWYRQDPGQGLRLIYYSQIVNDFQKGDIAEGYSVSREKKESFPLTVTSAQKNPTAFYLCASSIVTRQGDDSPLHFGNGTRLTVT.